This TCR beta chain was observed in a study of T-cell memory formation after mild COVID-19. Trimming cost V 5 bases and J 2 bases; bases outside gene matches: 8. The CDR3 length is 15 residues. Germline V gene sequence: CDR1 SGHTA, CDR2 FQGNSA. This clonotype came up many times. MiXCR, run by TCRdb on the 5' RACE reads, gives a single entry per CDR3 protein. The sample includes roughly 150,000 distinct CDR3 sequences, approximately 13% of them seen just once. This TCR was recovered from a man between 18 and 29 years old who had mild COVID-19 (a few samples of this study predate the infection). Cell type and time point are not known. V usage is TRBV7-2 and J usage is TRBJ1-1; TRBD1 aligns across 7 bases. Material for sequencing was PBMCs or a T cell subset sorted from them (not recorded which). CDR3 DNA sequence: TGTGCCAGCAGCAAAAAGACAGGGATTAACACTGAAGCTTTCTTT. This encodes CASSKKTGINTEAFF.